This T cell receptor (beta chain) was profiled in a study of blood T cell repertoires in COVID-19. Overall study context: From T cells, B-cell-depleted T cells, or PBMCs came the material, which was cDNA or gDNA.

In the original processing: Scientists estimated how many nucleated cells there were by amplifying reference gene primers. Sequencing used immunoSEQ multiplex PCR; TCRdb keeps in-frame clones, though not all of them. D and trimming were read from the DNA, whereas the V and J calls and clone size are those reported in that table. The data hold some 370,000 clones, with less than 90% observed a single time. Enrollees, roughly 18 to 90 years old, lived in 24 US areas. Either two negative PCRs, clearance, or symptom resolution qualified Cohort 3 donors as recovered. The CDR3 runs 15 residues. The germline V gene encodes CDR1 SEHNR and CDR2 FQNEAQ (reference sequence). The V gene lost 1 base and the J gene lost 2 bases, with 9 bases spanning the gap.

V usage is TRBV7-9 and J usage is TRBJ2-1; no clear D gene. This TCR was recovered from a woman between 45 and 60 years old who had recovered from COVID-19. The material sequenced was PBMCs or T cells enriched from blood (not recorded which). CDR3 amino acids: CASSLGHPAYNEQFF. The DNA for the CDR3 is TGTGCCAGCAGCTTAGGGCACCCCGCCTACAATGAGCAGTTCTTC.